This T cell receptor beta chain was profiled in a study of memory CD4+ T cells and cytomegalovirus serostatus. Study-wide context: This sample comes from healthy Belgian adults, under 10 CMV seropositive, some 22 seronegative. Study-wide findings and caveats: Of 150 to 200 reported CMV TCRbeta sequences, some 67 were found in memory CD4+ repertoires.

Germline CDR1 is MGHRA and CDR2 is YSYEKL. The ends lost 3 bases at V and 16 bases at J; junction bases unmatched: 6. The CDR3 consists of 14 residues. Profiled with immunoSEQ multiplex PCR; TCRdb holds only in-frame clones, not every one. Of 25,000 to 30,000 clones in the sample, roughly 80% were seen once. Remarks on this clone: Antigen: not known.

The sort gate was single viable CD3+CD4+CD8-CD45RO+ cells for memory CD4+ T cells. This clonotype originated in an adult in good health and CMV-seronegative. The chain uses TRBV4-1 and TRBJ2-1, with 16 bases aligning to TRBD2. Material for sequencing was memory CD4+ T cells from blood. The CDR3 sequence is CASSHQGLAGGPFF. CDR3 DNA: TGCGCCAGCAGCCATCAGGGACTAGCGGGGGGGCCTTTCTTC.